One and the same sample provided the 10 T cell receptor beta chains below, sequenced in a study of shared clonotypes between healthy human individuals. The repertoire was sequenced with immunoSEQ multiplex PCR; TCRdb's copy has only in-frame clones and lacks some. The data hold about a million clones, with 75% observed a single time. The material sequenced was memory CD4+ T cells sorted from blood. Subset given: CD45RA-negative fraction. These receptors were collected from a man between 18 and 29 years old in good health.

The chain carries TRBV7-2 and TRBJ2-1; D tentatively reads TRBD1 or TRBD2 (5 bases each). The V gene lost 1 base and the J gene lost 14 bases, with 15 bases spanning the gap. The CDR3 has 13 residues. Germline lookup yields CDR1 SGHTA and CDR2 FQGNSA. The DNA for the CDR3 is TGTGCCAGCAGCTTAGGGTCGGCAGGGCGGGAGTTCTTC. It codes for CASSLGSAGREFF.

This chain uses TRBV7-2 with TRBJ2-3, with D perhaps TRBD1 (5 bases). This CDR3 region has 14 residues. The V end lost 5 bases, the J end lost 1 base, and 10 bases lay between the germline ends. Germline loops: CDR1 SGHTA, CDR2 FQGNSA. CDR3 nucleotides: TGTGCCAGCAGCGTGGTAGGGGGCACAGATACGCAGTATTTT. Encoded protein: CASSVVGGTDTQYF. The complete variable domain, with remaining parts taken from reference TRBV7-2 and TRBJ2-3, reads GAGVSQSPSNKVTEKGKDVELRCDPISGHTALYWYRQSLGQGLEFLIYFQGNSAPDKSGLPSDRFSAERTGGSVSTLTIQRTQQEDSAVYLCASSVVGGTDTQYFGPGTRLTVL.

V gene TRBV11-3 combines with J gene TRBJ2-5; no reliable D call. The CDR3 sequence is 17 residues long. The V end was cut by 5 bases, the J end by 1 base, with 20 bases between. Per the germline V gene, CDR1 is SGHNT and CDR2 is YENEEA. CDR3 sequence: CASSSKVSRTPQETQYF. The CDR3 nucleotides read TGTGCCAGCAGCAGTAAAGTTTCAAGGACCCCCCAAGAGACCCAGTACTTC.

This chain joins TRBV5-1 and TRBJ2-1, with 7 positions matching TRBD2. Unmatched junction bases numbered 4, after V lost 3 bases and J lost 7 bases. The CDR3 loop spans 13 amino acids. The germline V gene has CDR1 SGHRS and CDR2 YFSETQ. This chain's CDR3 is CASSSLRENEQFF. The CDR3 region has the DNA TGCGCCAGCAGCTCGTTGCGGGAGAATGAGCAGTTCTTC.

This clone was found once. This sequence joins TRBV18 and TRBJ1-2; 11 bases fit TRBD1. CDR3 length: 16 amino acids. In germline, CDR1 is KGHSH, CDR2 LQKENI. Trimming removed 4 bases from V and 2 bases from J; junction bases left unmatched: 6. CDR3 region: CASSQGTGGRNYGYTF. Written as DNA, the CDR3 is TGTGCCAGCTCACAAGGGACAGGGGGAAGGAACTATGGCTACACCTTC.

This sequence joins TRBV30 and TRBJ2-5, with a possible D match to TRBD1 (5 bases). Trimming removed 5 bases at V and 0 bases at J, with 10 bases between. The CDR3 consists of 13 residues. Germline CDR1 GTSNPN, CDR2 SVGIG (reference sequence). CDR3 region: CAWAPGYQETQYF. In DNA, the CDR3 is TGTGCCTGGGCTCCAGGGTACCAAGAGACCCAGTACTTC.

This clone was found once. V usage is TRBV28 and J usage is TRBJ1-1, with D possibly being TRBD1 (5 bases). There are 14 residues in the CDR3. Germline CDR1 MDHEN, CDR2 SYDVKM. The V gene lost 6 bases and the J gene lost 6 bases, with 17 bases spanning the gap. The CDR3 bases are TGTGCCAGCAGCTTACGGGGCGCTCAGTCTGAAGCTTTCTTT. It translates to CASSLRGAQSEAFF.

The sample holds one count of this clone. The chain carries TRBV30 and TRBJ2-7; D not resolved. The CDR3 is 12 residues long. Germline V gene lookup returns CDR1 GTSNPN and CDR2 SVGIG (reference sequence). Trimming cost V 4 bases and J 2 bases, with 9 bases left between them. CDR3 loop: CAWMGGTYEQYF. The CDR3 DNA sequence: TGTGCCTGGATGGGTGGGACCTACGAGCAGTACTTC.

This clone was observed a handful of times. The chain employs TRBV6-1 and TRBJ1-6; no definite D call. V gave up 4 bases and J gave up 2 bases, with 6 bases separating them. Germline CDR1 MNHNS, CDR2 SASEGT. The CDR3 is 14 amino acids. The CDR3 DNA reads TGTGCCAGCAGTGGAGGTCCCTATAATTCACCCCTCCACTTT. Translating it yields CASSGGPYNSPLHF.

The V gene is TRBV9, the J gene TRBJ2-5; 7 bases fit TRBD2. The CDR3 sequence is 15 residues long. Germline V CDR1 and CDR2: SGDLS, YYNGEE. After removal of 1 base from V and 5 bases from J, the junction contained 8 bases not matched to a gene. The CDR3 here is CASSVRAGDVETQYF. The CDR3 DNA is TGTGCCAGCAGCGTAAGGGCGGGAGATGTGGAGACCCAGTACTTC. Complete variable domain (other parts from reference TRBV9 and TRBJ2-5): DSGVTQTPKHLITATGQRVTLRCSPRSGDLSVYWYQQSLDQGLQFLIQYYNGEERAKGNILERFSAQQFPDLHSELNLSSLELGDSALYFCASSVRAGDVETQYFGPGTRLLVL.